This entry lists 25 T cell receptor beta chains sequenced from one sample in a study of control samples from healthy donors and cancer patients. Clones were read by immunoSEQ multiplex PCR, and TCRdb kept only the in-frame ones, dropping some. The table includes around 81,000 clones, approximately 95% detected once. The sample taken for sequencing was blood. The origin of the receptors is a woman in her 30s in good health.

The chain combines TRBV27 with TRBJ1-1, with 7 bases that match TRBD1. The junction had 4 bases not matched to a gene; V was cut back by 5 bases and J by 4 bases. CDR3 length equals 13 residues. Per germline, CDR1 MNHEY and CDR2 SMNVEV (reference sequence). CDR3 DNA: TGTGCCAGCAGTCCGTACAGGGGCACTGAAGCTTTCTTT. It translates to CASSPYRGTEAFF.

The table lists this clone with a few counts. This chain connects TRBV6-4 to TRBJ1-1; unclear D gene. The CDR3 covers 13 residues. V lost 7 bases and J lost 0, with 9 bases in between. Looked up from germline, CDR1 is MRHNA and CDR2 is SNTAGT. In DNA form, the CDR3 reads TGTGCCAGCAAGAAGAAGTTGAACACTGAAGCTTTCTTT. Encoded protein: CASKKKLNTEAFF.

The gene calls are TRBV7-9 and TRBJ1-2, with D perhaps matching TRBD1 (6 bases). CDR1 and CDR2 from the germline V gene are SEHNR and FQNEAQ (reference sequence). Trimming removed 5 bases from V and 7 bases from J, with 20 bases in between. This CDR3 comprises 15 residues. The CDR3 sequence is CASSPPPGELGGYTF. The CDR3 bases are TGTGCCAGCAGCCCCCCCCCAGGGGAACTAGGTGGCTACACCTTC.

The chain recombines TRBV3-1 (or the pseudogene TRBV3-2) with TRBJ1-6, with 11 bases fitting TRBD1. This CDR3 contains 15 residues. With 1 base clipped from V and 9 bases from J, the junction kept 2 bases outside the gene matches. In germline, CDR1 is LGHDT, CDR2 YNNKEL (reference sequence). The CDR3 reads CASSQGDRGTSPLHF. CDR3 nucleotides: TGTGCCAGCAGCCAAGGGGACAGGGGGACTTCACCCCTCCACTTT.

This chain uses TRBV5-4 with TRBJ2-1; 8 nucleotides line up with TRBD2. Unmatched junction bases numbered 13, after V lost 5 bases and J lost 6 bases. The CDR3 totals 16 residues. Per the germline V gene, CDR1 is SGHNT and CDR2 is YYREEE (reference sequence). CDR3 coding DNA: TGTGCCAGCAGTCCCTGGGCTAGCGGGTCCACCAATGAGCAGTTCTTC. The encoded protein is CASSPWASGSTNEQFF.

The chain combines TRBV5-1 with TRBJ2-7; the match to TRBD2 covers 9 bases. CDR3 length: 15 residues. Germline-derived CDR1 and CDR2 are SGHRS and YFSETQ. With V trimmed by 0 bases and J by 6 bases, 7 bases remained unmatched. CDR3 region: CASSLGGRGGGEQYF. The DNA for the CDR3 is TGCGCCAGCAGCTTGGGCGGGAGGGGTGGGGGCGAGCAGTACTTC.

This CDR3 is CASSLENRNYGYTF. CDR3 nucleotides: TGTGCCAGCAGCTTGGAAAACAGAAACTATGGCTACACCTTC. This chain links TRBV5-4 with TRBJ1-2; D unclear. Germline assignment: CDR1 SGHNT and CDR2 YYREEE (reference sequence). V lost 0 bases, J lost 2 bases, and 8 bases lay in between. The CDR3 consists of 14 residues. Full variable domain (missing parts from reference TRBV5-4 and TRBJ1-2): ETGVTQSPTHLIKTRGQQVTLRCSSQSGHNTVSWYQQALGQGPQFIFQYYREEENGRGNFPPRFSGLQFPNYSSELNVNALELDDSALYLCASSLENRNYGYTFGSGTRLTVV.

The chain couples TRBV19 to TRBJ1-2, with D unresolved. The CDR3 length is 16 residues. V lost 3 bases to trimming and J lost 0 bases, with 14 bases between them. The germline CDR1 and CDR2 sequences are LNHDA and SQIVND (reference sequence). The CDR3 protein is CASSISGLPSNYGYTF. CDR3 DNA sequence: TGTGCCAGTAGTATCAGCGGACTCCCCTCTAACTATGGCTACACCTTC.

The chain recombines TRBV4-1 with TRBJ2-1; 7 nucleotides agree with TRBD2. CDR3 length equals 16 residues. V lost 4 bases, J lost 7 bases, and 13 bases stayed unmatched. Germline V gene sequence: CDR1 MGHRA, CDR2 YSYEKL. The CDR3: CASSPVGRERYNEQFF. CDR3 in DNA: TGCGCCAGCAGCCCCGTCGGGCGGGAGAGATATAATGAGCAGTTCTTC.

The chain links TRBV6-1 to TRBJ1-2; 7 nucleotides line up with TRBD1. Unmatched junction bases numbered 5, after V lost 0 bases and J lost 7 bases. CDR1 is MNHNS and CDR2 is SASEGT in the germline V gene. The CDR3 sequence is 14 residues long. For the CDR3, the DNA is TGTGCCAGCAGTGAAGCCTCGACAGGGAGTGGCTACACCTTC. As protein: CASSEASTGSGYTF.

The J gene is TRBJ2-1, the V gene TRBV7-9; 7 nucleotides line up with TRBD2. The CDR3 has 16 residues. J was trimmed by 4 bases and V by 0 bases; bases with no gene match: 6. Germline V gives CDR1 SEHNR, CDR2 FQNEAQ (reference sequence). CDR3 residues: CASSLAGGSGYNEQFF. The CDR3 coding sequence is TGTGCCAGCAGCTTAGCGGGAGGGTCCGGATACAATGAGCAGTTCTTC.

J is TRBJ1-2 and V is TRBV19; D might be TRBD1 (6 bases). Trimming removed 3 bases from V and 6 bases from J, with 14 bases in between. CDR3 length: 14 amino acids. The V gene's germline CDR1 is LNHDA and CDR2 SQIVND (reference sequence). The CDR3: CASSMGRGLNGYTF. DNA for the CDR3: TGTGCCAGTAGTATGGGCAGGGGCCTGAATGGCTACACCTTC.

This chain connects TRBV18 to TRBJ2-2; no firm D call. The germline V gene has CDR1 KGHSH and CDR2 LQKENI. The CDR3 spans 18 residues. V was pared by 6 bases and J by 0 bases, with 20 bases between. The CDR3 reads CASSTSLIANANTGELFF. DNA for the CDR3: TGTGCCAGCTCCACAAGCCTTATAGCTAACGCGAACACCGGGGAGCTGTTTTTT. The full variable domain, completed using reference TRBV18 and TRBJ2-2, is NAGVMQNPRHLVRRRGQEARLRCSPMKGHSHVYWYRQLPEEGLKFMVYLQKENIIDESGMPKERFSAEFPKEGPSILRIQQVVRGDSAAYFCASSTSLIANANTGELFFGEGSRLTVL.

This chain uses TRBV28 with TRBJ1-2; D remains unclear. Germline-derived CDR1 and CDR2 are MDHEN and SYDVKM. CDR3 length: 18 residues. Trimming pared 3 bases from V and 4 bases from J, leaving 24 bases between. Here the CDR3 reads CASSFRPSRDHFSYGYTF. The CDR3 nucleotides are TGTGCCAGCAGTTTCCGCCCCTCTCGGGATCACTTTTCCTATGGCTACACCTTC.

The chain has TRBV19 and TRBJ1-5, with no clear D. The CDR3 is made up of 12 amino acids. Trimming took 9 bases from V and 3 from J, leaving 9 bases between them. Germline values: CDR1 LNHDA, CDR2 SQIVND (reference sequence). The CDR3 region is CASNDFNQPQHF. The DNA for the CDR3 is TGTGCCAGCAATGACTTCAATCAGCCCCAGCATTTT.

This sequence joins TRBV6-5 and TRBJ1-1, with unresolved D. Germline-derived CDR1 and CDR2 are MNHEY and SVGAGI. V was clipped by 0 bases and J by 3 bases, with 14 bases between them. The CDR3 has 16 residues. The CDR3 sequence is CASSYSGLGFYTEAFF. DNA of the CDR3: TGTGCCAGCAGTTACTCGGGTCTAGGGTTTTACACTGAAGCTTTCTTT.

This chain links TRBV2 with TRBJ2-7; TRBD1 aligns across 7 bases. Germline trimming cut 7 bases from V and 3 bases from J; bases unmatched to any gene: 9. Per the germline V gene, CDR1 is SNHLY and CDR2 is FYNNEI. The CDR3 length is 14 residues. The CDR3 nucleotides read TGTGCCAGCACTAGGGGACAGCTGAACTACGAGCAGTACTTC. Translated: CASTRGQLNYEQYF.

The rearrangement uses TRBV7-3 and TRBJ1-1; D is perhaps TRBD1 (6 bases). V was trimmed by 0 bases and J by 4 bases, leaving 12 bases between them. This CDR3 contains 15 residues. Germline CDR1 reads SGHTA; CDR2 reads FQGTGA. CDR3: CASSLTGAGTTEAFF. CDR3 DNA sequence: TGTGCCAGCAGCTTAACGGGGGCAGGGACCACTGAAGCTTTCTTT.

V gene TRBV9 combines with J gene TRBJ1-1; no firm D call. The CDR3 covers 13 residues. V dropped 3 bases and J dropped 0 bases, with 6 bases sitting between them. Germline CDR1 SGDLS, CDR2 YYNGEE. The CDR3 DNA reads TGTGCCAGCAGCGAGGACTTGAACACTGAAGCTTTCTTT. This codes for CASSEDLNTEAFF.

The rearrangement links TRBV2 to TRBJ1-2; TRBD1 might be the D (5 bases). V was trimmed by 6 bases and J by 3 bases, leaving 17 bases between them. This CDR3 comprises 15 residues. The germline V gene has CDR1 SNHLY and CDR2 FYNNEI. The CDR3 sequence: CASRRSQGAYYGYTF. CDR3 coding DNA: TGTGCCAGCAGGCGGAGCCAGGGTGCGTACTATGGCTACACCTTC. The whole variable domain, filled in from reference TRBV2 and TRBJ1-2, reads EPEVTQTPSHQVTQMGQEVILRCVPISNHLYFYWYRQILGQKVEFLVSFYNNEISEKSEIFDDQFSVERPDGSNFTLKIRSTKLEDSAMYFCASRRSQGAYYGYTFGSGTRLTVV.

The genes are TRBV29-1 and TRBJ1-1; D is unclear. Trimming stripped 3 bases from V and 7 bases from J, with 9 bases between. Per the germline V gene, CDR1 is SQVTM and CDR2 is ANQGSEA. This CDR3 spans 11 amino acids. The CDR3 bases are TGCAGCGTTGATCCAGACGGTGAAGCTTTCTTT. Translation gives CSVDPDGEAFF.

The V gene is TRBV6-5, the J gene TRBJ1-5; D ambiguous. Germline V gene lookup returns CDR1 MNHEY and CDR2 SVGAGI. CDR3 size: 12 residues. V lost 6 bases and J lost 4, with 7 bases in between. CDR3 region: CASRPANQPQHF. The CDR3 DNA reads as TGTGCCAGCAGACCAGCTAATCAGCCCCAGCATTTT.

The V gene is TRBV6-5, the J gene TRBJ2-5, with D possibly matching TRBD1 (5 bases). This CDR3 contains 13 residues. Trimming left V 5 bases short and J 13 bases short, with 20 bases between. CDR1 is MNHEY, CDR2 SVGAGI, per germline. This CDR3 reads CASSPSQGAFWYF. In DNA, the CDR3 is TGTGCCAGCAGTCCCAGCCAAGGGGCTTTTTGGTACTTC.

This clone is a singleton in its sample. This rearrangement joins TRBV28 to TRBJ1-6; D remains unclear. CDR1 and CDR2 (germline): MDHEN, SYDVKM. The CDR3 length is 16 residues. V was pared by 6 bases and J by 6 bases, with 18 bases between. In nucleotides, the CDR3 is TGTGCCAGCAGCCGGGAGGCAGAGACCTTTAATTCACCCCTCCACTTT. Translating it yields CASSREAETFNSPLHF.

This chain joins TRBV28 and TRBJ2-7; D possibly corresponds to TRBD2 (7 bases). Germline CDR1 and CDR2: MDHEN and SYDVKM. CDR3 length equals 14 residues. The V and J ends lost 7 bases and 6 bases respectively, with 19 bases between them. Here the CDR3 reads CASTSPGGPPEQYF. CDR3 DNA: TGTGCCAGCACCTCCCCCGGGGGGCCCCCCGAGCAGTACTTC.